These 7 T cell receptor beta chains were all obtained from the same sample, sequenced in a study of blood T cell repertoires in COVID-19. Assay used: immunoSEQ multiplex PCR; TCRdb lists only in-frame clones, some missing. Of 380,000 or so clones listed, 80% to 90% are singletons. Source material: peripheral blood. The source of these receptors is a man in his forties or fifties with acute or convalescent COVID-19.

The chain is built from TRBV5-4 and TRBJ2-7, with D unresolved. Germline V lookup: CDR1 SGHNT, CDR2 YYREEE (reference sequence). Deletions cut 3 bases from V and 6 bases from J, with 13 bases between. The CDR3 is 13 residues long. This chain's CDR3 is CASSWAGQAEQYF. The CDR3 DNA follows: TGTGCCAGCAGCTGGGCAGGTCAGGCCGAGCAGTACTTC.

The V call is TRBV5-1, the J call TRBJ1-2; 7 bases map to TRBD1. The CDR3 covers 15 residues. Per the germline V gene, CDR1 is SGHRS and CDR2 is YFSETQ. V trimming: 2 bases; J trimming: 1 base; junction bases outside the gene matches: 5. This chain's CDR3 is CASSLYGTDNYGYTF. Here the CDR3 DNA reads TGCGCCAGCAGCTTATATGGGACAGATAACTATGGCTACACCTTC.

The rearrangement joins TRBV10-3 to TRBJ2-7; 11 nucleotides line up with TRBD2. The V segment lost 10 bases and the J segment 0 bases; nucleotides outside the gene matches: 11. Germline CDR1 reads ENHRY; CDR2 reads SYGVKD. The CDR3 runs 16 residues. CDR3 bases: TGTGCCACCAGGATTTCTAGCGGGAGGACCTCCTACGAGCAGTACTTC. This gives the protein CATRISSGRTSYEQYF.

Written as DNA, the CDR3 is TGTGCCAGCAGTTTGTGGTCCCCGACTTACTGGGATGAGCAGTTCTTC. Protein sequence: CASSLWSPTYWDEQFF. The V and J genes are TRBV28 and TRBJ2-1; D gene uncertain. Germline V gives CDR1 MDHEN, CDR2 SYDVKM. The CDR3 totals 16 residues. Trimming took 3 bases from V and 8 from J, leaving 20 bases between them.

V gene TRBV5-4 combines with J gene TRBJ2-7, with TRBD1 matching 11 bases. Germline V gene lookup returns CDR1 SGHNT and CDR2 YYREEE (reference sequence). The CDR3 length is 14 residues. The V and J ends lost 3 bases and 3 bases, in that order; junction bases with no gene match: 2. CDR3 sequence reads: CASSSGTGGYEQYF. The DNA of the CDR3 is TGTGCCAGCAGCTCCGGGACAGGGGGCTACGAGCAGTACTTC.

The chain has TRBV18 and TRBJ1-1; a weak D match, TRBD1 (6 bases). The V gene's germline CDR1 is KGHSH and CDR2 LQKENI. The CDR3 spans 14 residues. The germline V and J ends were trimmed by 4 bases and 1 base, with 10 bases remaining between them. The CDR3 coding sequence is TGTGCCAGCTCACTTGGACAGTCGAACACTGAAGCTTTCTTT. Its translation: CASSLGQSNTEAFF.

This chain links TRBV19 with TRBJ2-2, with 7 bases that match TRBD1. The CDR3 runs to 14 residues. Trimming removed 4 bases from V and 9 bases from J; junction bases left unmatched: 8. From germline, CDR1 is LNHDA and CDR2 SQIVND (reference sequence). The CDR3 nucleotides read TGTGCCAGTAGTACAAGCCGAGGGGGCAGGGAGCTGTTTTTT. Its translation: CASSTSRGGRELFF.